The 24 T cell receptor beta chains below all came from one sample that was sequenced in a study of T cell responses to AZD1222 COVID-19 vaccine. Here immunoSEQ multiplex PCR was the method, and the copy in TCRdb shows in-frame clones only, minus some. The data contain under 110,000 clones, approximately 87% of them singletons. The sequences come from peripheral blood, collected on day 0 of AZD1222 vaccination. The receptors were gathered from an adult in good health.

The rearrangement joins TRBV11-2 to TRBJ2-7; D unclear. Per germline, CDR1 SGHAT and CDR2 FQNNGV. Deletions cut 0 bases from V and 6 bases from J, with 12 bases between. The CDR3 length is 14 residues. The CDR3 sequence: CASSLDSQWGEQYF. The CDR3 bases are TGTGCCAGCAGCTTAGACAGTCAGTGGGGCGAGCAGTACTTC.

In DNA form, the CDR3 reads TGTGCCAGCAGTCCTAGGACAGGTTTGTTGAACACTGAAGCTTTCTTT. Protein product: CASSPRTGLLNTEAFF. The genes are TRBV11-2 and TRBJ1-1; 7 positions agree with TRBD1. The V and J ends lost 6 bases and 0 bases, in that order; junction bases with no gene match: 10. The CDR3 loop spans 16 amino acids. Germline CDR1 is SGHAT and CDR2 is FQNNGV.

The rearrangement joins TRBV7-2 to TRBJ2-1; 8 bases match TRBD2. Germline assignment: CDR1 SGHTA and CDR2 FQGNSA. CDR3 length: 18 amino acids. Unmatched junction bases numbered 14, after V lost 7 bases and J lost 0 bases. The CDR3 DNA sequence: TGTGCCAGCACCCTTCGGGCTAGCGGGCAGAGCTCCTACAATGAGCAGTTCTTC. Amino acid sequence: CASTLRASGQSSYNEQFF.

This clone was seen once. CDR3 in amino acids: CASSQARQGKNTEAFF. CDR3 coding DNA: TGTGCCAGCAGCCAAGCCCGACAGGGGAAGAACACTGAAGCTTTCTTT. The chain has TRBV3-1 (or the pseudogene TRBV3-2) and TRBJ1-1; TRBD1 matches at 8 bases. The CDR3 is made up of 16 amino acids. With 1 base clipped from V and 1 base from J, the junction kept 5 bases outside the gene matches. CDR1 and CDR2 from the germline V gene are LGHDT and YNNKEL (reference sequence).

The chain couples TRBV4-3 to TRBJ1-1; D is possibly TRBD1 (6 bases). This CDR3 is built from 16 residues. The germline CDR1 and CDR2 sequences are LGHNA and YSLEER. The germline V and J ends were trimmed by 1 base and 0 bases, with 12 bases remaining between them. The CDR3 nucleotides read TGCGCCAGCAGCCAAGTACAGGGAAGGATGAACACTGAAGCTTTCTTT. Protein sequence: CASSQVQGRMNTEAFF.

The J gene is TRBJ1-1, the V gene TRBV2, with D maybe TRBD1 (6 bases). Germline-derived CDR1 and CDR2 are SNHLY and FYNNEI. The CDR3 loop spans 15 amino acids. Trimming took off 4 bases at V and 4 bases at J, with 16 bases between the two ends. In DNA, the CDR3 is TGTGCCAGCAGTGGGTACAGGGCCCGTATCACTGAAGCTTTCTTT. This gives the protein CASSGYRARITEAFF.

The J gene is TRBJ2-3, the V gene TRBV19; D possibly matches TRBD1 or TRBD2 (5 bases each). V lost 5 bases and J lost 2, with 14 bases in between. The CDR3 spans 15 residues. Germline CDR1 LNHDA, CDR2 SQIVND (reference sequence). The CDR3 sequence is CASSDRGYITDTQYF. The CDR3 DNA follows: TGTGCCAGTAGTGACCGGGGCTACATCACAGATACGCAGTATTTT.

This chain joins TRBV19 and TRBJ2-3; the D gene is possibly TRBD2 (5 bases). The CDR3 contains 13 residues. Trimming took 10 bases from V and 0 from J, leaving 11 bases between them. CDR1 LNHDA and CDR2 SQIVND come from the germline V gene (reference sequence). The CDR3 here is CATRGMSTDTQYF. In nucleotides, the CDR3 is TGTGCCACCCGAGGGATGAGCACAGATACGCAGTATTTT.

V and J are TRBV5-1 and TRBJ2-3, with 8 positions matching TRBD2. With 2 bases clipped from V and 2 bases from J, the junction kept 7 bases outside the gene matches. The length of the CDR3 is 16 residues. Germline values: CDR1 SGHRS, CDR2 YFSETQ. In DNA form, the CDR3 reads TGCGCCAGCAGCTTCCCTAGCGGGCGTGACACAGATACGCAGTATTTT. Translating it yields CASSFPSGRDTDTQYF.

V is TRBV19 and J is TRBJ1-3; 8 bases fit TRBD1. This CDR3 has 15 residues. J was trimmed by 2 bases and V by 6 bases; bases with no gene match: 6. Germline values: CDR1 LNHDA, CDR2 SQIVND (reference sequence). Here the CDR3 reads CASSPGTGPGNTIYF. CDR3 in DNA: TGTGCCAGTAGCCCCGGGACAGGCCCTGGAAACACCATATATTTT. Filled out from reference TRBV19 and TRBJ1-3, the complete variable domain reads DGGITQSPKYLFRKEGQNVTLSCEQNLNHDAMYWYRQDPGQGLRLIYYSQIVNDFQKGDIAEGYSVSREKKESFPLTVTSAQKNPTAFYLCASSPGTGPGNTIYFGEGSWLTVV.

This clone came up once. The chain recombines TRBV4-3 with TRBJ2-3; D may be TRBD2 (6 bases). V was clipped by 2 bases and J by 0 bases, with 12 bases between them. The CDR3 spans 16 residues. In germline, CDR1 is LGHNA, CDR2 YSLEER. The CDR3 DNA reads TGCGCCAGCAGCCAACGGGTAGCGGCCAGCACAGATACGCAGTATTTT. This translates into CASSQRVAASTDTQYF.

This chain uses TRBV9 with TRBJ2-1; 7 bases are shared with TRBD2. Trimming cost V 4 bases and J 1 base; bases outside gene matches: 11. The CDR3 spans 17 residues. The germline CDR1 and CDR2 sequences are SGDLS and YYNGEE. Here the CDR3 reads CASSPQAGEGSYNEQFF. CDR3 DNA sequence: TGTGCCAGCAGCCCTCAGGCGGGAGAGGGATCCTACAATGAGCAGTTCTTC.

This chain joins TRBV5-5 and TRBJ1-3; D unresolved. The CDR3 sequence is 15 residues long. CDR1 and CDR2 from the germline V gene are SGHKS and YYEKEE (reference sequence). V shed 4 bases and J shed 0 bases, with 11 bases lying between them. Here the CDR3 DNA reads TGTGCCAGCAGCACGGGGAGGAGCTCTGGAAACACCATATATTTT. Amino acid sequence: CASSTGRSSGNTIYF.

The V call is TRBV7-2, the J call TRBJ1-2, with D hard to call. The V end was cut by 0 bases, the J end by 4 bases, with 6 bases between. The germline V gene has CDR1 SGHTA and CDR2 FQGNSA. This CDR3 has 13 residues. The DNA of the CDR3 is TGTGCCAGCAGCTTAGCGGTGGGCTATGGCTACACCTTC. It translates to CASSLAVGYGYTF.

This clone was counted once. This chain connects TRBV7-3 to TRBJ2-1; TRBD2 is a possible D gene (6 bases). The V end was cut by 10 bases, the J end by 7 bases, with 14 bases between. This CDR3 is built from 12 residues. CDR1 is SGHTA, CDR2 FQGTGA, per germline. CDR3 sequence: CATPPGGNEQFF. In DNA form, the CDR3 reads TGTGCCACCCCTCCCGGGGGAAATGAGCAGTTCTTC.

This CDR3 reads CASSLADRNTEAFF. The CDR3 region has the DNA TGCGCCAGCAGCCTTGCAGACAGAAACACTGAAGCTTTCTTT. The chain joins TRBV4-3 to TRBJ1-1; TRBD1 is a possible D gene (5 bases). The V gene's germline CDR1 is LGHNA and CDR2 YSLEER. The CDR3 runs to 14 residues. Trimming took 4 bases from V and 2 from J, leaving 11 bases between them.

This clone was detected only a few times. V and J are TRBV6-4 and TRBJ2-2, with TRBD2 identical over 7 bases. CDR3 length: 16 amino acids. Germline V gives CDR1 MRHNA, CDR2 SNTAGT. After removal of 0 bases from V and 2 bases from J, the junction contained 3 bases not matched to a gene. CDR3 sequence: CASSDSGGSNTGELFF. Here the CDR3 DNA reads TGTGCCAGCAGTGACTCGGGCGGGAGTAACACCGGGGAGCTGTTTTTT.

The J gene is TRBJ1-4, the V gene TRBV21-1; no DNA check was done on the table's D call, TRBD1. TRBV21-1 is recorded as a pseudogene. There are 17 residues in the CDR3. The DNA of the CDR3 is TGTGCCAGCAGCAAAGCCACCCACAGGACGGAAAATGAAAAACTGTTTTTT. Its protein is CASSKATHRTENEKLFF.

This clone was seen a single time. The genes are TRBV6-2 or TRBV6-3 and TRBJ2-7; 12 bases line up with TRBD1. Looked up from germline, CDR1 is MNHEY and CDR2 is SVGEGT. This CDR3 has 15 amino acids. V shed 6 bases, J shed 3 bases, and the junction held 6 bases outside the gene matches. This CDR3 is CASRPGTGGDYEQYF. As DNA, the CDR3 is TGTGCCAGCAGGCCTGGGACAGGGGGCGACTACGAGCAGTACTTC.

The V gene is TRBV27, the J gene TRBJ2-7, with D possibly being TRBD1 (7 bases). Trimming pared 5 bases from V and 6 bases from J, leaving 14 bases between. CDR1 and CDR2 (germline): MNHEY, SMNVEV (reference sequence). The CDR3 covers 13 residues. Written as DNA, the CDR3 is TGTGCCAGCAGTCGCAGGGGGGTAGGCGAGCAGTACTTC. Translation: CASSRRGVGEQYF.

V usage is TRBV27 and J usage is TRBJ2-1, with 13 bases fitting TRBD2. The CDR3 spans 15 residues. CDR1 MNHEY and CDR2 SMNVEV come from the germline V gene (reference sequence). J was trimmed by 6 bases and V by 5 bases; bases with no gene match: 4. For the CDR3, the DNA is TGTGCCAGCAGTCCACTAGCGGGAGGGATCAATGAGCAGTTCTTC. Encoded protein: CASSPLAGGINEQFF.

The chain's CDR3 is CASATRVQYF. Written as DNA, the CDR3 is TGTGCCAGCGCGACGAGAGTCCAGTACTTC. The V call is TRBV28, the J call TRBJ2-5; D is ambiguous. Looked up from germline, CDR1 is MDHEN and CDR2 is SYDVKM. Trimming pared 8 bases from V and 10 bases from J, leaving 11 bases between. The CDR3 has 10 residues.

This chain joins TRBV5-1 and TRBJ1-2; D is undetermined. The germline V and J ends were trimmed by 0 bases and 6 bases, with 15 bases remaining between them. The CDR3 is 15 amino acids. Germline V gives CDR1 SGHRS, CDR2 YFSETQ. The CDR3 DNA reads as TGCGCCAGCAGCTTGGCAGTACGGTCCGGGGATGGCTACACCTTC. Protein sequence: CASSLAVRSGDGYTF.

V usage is TRBV12-1 and J usage is TRBJ2-7. TRBV12-1 is a recognized pseudogene. The CDR3 totals 15 residues. The DNA of the CDR3 is TGTGCCAGCAGCTTTGAGTCCTTAGAGACCAACGAGCAGTACTTC. This sequence encodes CASSFESLETNEQYF.